The source of this T cell receptor (beta chain) is a study of tumour-infiltrating T cells in Burkitt lymphoma. Study-level findings and limits: Public clonotypes, several, appeared across numerous Burkitt lymphoma patients.

Some clones are missing from TCRdb's copy, which holds only in-frame ones; the method was immunoSEQ multiplex PCR. The table shows approximately 4,000 clones, with more than 13% occurring only once. Germline V gene sequence: CDR1 MNHEY, CDR2 SVGAGI. The CDR3 length is 13 residues. V was pared by 2 bases and J by 6 bases, with 10 bases between. For this clone: The antigen is unknown.

Sequencing was done on a sample of tumor tissue. J is TRBJ1-2 and V is TRBV6-5; no reliable D call. This clonotype was sampled from a human donor with Burkitt lymphoma. CDR3 sequence reads: CASSYGEGHGYTF. The CDR3 DNA follows: TGTGCCAGCAGTTACGGAGAGGGCCATGGCTACACCTTC.